Sequencing of this T cell receptor (beta chain) was carried out in a study of cytomegalovirus exposure and HLA in healthy donors (dated by TCRdb to the late 2010s). Regarding the study in general: The approximately 710 repertoires of the first cohort and the 95 to 150 validation repertoires were produced on the same platform, according to a later analysis. Along with the approximately 650-subject first cohort, a separate validation cohort of over a hundred different subjects was used. To predict cytomegalovirus infection status, the study brought together high-throughput TCR immunosequencing, statistical association of individual TCRs with disease status, and machine learning. The study aimed to test whether signatures of past pathogen exposure could be identified by cataloging public T cell receptors.

The donors belonged to the validation cohort of approximately 130 subjects, which was separate from the approximately 680-subject first cohort. Relative to germline, V is missing 2 bases and J is missing 7 bases, with 1 base of the junction outside any gene match. In the germline V gene, CDR1 corresponds to SGHTA and CDR2 to FQGNSA. The CDR3 sequence holds 13 residues, the cysteine and phenylalanine included. Only the CDR3 part of the read is kept: 39 bases, read in frame from the first base. In the case of this clone: No cognate antigen has been identified for it. No much larger clone exists at a distance of one base, and base qualities are not known.

Library preparation was by the immunoSEQ multiplex PCR assay. The authors' analysis ran thus. A statistical classification framework was developed to diagnose cytomegalovirus status using the catalog of TCR beta chain sequences. This immuneACCESS table, as held by TCRdb, lists in-frame sequences with V and J called but not all clones. Of the missing ones, under half trace to an unresolved V gene in checked studies; the others have no known cause. Clonal size and the V and J genes are those of that table, whereas D and trimming came from the DNA. In this sample the table shows 120,000 or so clones, around 88% of which occur a single time. Of the sample, approximately 2% falls within the top ten clones. Findings and caveats that apply to the study as a whole: Most TCR sequences were seen in very few donors, while some public TCRs were found in many individuals. It was suggested by the authors that the approach could potentially be generalized to other disease states and immunological phenotypes. A few of the identified cytomegalovirus-associated TCR beta chains were confirmed in vitro to be specific for cytomegalovirus antigens. A later analysis lacked HLA typing for the validation cohort, so it scored co-occurrence in that cohort across all 110 or so repertoires. The study listed approximately 150 TCR beta chains as associated with cytomegalovirus. Of the cluster scores, roughly 95% were above 0 in a later analysis, which found that TCRs clustered in the first cohort also tended to co-occur in the 120 or so validation repertoires. Cytomegalovirus status was reported to be diagnosed by the classifier with high specificity and sensitivity in both the original and validation cohorts.

The sample taken for sequencing was PBMCs. The sequence is built from TRBV7-2 and TRBJ2-1; 8 central nucleotides agree with TRBD1. This receptor was identified in a man aged 18-30 years in good health and CMV-seronegative. The nucleotide sequence is TGTGCCAGCAGCTTATGGACAGGGAATGAGCAGTTCTTC. Protein translation: CASSLWTGNEQFF.